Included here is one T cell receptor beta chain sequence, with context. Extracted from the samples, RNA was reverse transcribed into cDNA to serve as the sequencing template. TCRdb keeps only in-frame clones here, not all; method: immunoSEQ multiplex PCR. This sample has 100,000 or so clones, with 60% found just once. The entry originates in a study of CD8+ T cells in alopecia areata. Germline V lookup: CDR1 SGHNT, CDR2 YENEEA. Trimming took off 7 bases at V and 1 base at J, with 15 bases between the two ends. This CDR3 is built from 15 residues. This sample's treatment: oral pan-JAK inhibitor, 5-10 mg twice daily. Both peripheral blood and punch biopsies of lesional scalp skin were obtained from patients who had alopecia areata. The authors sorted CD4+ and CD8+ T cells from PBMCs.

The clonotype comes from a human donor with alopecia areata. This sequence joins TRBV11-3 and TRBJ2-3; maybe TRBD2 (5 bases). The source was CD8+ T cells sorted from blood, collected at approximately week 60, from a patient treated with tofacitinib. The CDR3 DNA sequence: TGTGCCAGCAATGAAAAGCCGGAGGGCACAGATACGCAGTATTTT. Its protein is CASNEKPEGTDTQYF.